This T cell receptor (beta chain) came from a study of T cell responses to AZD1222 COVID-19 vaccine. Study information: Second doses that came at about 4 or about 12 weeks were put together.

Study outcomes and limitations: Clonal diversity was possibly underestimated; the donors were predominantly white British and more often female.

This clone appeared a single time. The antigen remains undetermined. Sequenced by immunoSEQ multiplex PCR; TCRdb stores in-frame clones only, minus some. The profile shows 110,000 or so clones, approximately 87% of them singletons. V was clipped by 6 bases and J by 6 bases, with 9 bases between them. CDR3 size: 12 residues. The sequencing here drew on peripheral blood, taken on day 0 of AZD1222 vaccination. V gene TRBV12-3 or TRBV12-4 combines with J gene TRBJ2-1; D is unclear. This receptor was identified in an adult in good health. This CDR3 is CASRNVRNEQFF. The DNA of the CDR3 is TGTGCCAGCAGAAATGTTCGCAATGAGCAGTTCTTC.